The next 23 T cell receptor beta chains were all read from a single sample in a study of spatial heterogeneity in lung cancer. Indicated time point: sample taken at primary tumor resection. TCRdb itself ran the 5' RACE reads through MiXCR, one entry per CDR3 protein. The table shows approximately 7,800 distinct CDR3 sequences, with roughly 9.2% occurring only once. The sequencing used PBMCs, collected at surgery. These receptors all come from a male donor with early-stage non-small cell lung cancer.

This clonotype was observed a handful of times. The CDR3 DNA reads as TGTGCCAGCAGTTATGGACGAGGATCATCGGCAACCTACGAGCAGTACTTC. This encodes CASSYGRGSSATYEQYF. This chain links TRBV6-6 with TRBJ2-7; unclear D gene. The V end lost 3 bases, the J end lost 2 bases, and 20 bases lay between the germline ends. Germline values: CDR1 MNHNY, CDR2 SVGAGI (reference sequence). The CDR3 contains 17 residues.

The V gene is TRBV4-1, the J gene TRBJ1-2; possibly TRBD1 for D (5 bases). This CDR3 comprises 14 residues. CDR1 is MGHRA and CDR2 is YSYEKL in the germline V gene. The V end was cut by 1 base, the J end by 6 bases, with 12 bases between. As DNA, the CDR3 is TGCGCCAGCAGCCAAGTGGGGGGATCAGATGGCTACACCTTC. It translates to CASSQVGGSDGYTF.

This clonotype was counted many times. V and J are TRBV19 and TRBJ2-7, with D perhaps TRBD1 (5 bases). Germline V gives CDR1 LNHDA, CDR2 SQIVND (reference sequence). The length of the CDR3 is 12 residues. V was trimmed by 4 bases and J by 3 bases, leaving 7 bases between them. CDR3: CASSTGRYEQYF. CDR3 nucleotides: TGTGCCAGTAGTACAGGGCGCTACGAGCAGTACTTC.

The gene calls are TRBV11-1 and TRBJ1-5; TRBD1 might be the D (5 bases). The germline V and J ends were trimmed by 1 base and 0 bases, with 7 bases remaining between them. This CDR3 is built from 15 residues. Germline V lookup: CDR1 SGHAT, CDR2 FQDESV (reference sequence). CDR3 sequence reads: CASSLGQYSNQPQHF. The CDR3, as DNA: TGTGCCAGCAGCTTAGGACAGTATAGCAATCAGCCCCAGCATTTT.

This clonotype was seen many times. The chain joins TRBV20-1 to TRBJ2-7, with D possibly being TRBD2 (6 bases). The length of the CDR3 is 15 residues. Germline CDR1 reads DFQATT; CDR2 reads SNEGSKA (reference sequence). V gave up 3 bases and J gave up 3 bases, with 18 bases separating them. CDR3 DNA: TGCAGTGCTAGGGAGACCGGCGGGCGGGACTACGAGCAGTACTTC. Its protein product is CSARETGGRDYEQYF.

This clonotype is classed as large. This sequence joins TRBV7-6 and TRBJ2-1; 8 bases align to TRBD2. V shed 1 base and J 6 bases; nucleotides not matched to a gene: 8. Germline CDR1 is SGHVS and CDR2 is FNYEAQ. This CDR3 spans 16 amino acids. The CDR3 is CASSLDVREAGNEQFF. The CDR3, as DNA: TGTGCCAGCAGCTTAGATGTGCGGGAGGCTGGCAATGAGCAGTTCTTC.

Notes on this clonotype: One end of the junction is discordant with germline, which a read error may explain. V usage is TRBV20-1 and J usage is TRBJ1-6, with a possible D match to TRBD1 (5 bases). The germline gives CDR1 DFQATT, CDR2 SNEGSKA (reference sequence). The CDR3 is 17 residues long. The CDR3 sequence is CRARDLGGSSYNSPPHF. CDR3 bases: TGCCGTGCTAGAGATCTCGGGGGGAGCTCCTATAATTCACCCCCCCACTTT.

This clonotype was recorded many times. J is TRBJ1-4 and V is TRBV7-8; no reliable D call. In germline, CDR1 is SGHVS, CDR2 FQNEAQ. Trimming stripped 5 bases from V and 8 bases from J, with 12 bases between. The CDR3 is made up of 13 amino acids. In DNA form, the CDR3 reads TGTGCCAGCAGCCCCTGGTTAGGGGAAAAACTGTTTTTT. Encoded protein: CASSPWLGEKLFF.

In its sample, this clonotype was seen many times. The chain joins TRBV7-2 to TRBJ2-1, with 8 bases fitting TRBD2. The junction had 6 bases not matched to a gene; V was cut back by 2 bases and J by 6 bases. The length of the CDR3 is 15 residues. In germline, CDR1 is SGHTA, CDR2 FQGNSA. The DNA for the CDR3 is TGTGCCAGCAGCTTAAAGGCGGGAGGCGGCAATGAGCAGTTCTTC. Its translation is CASSLKAGGGNEQFF.

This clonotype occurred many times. The CDR3 here is CSALPGQGFYLAGGPGYF. In DNA form, the CDR3 reads TGCAGTGCTCTCCCGGGACAGGGGTTTTACTTAGCGGGAGGGCCGGGATACTTC. This chain uses TRBV20-1 with TRBJ2-4; weak D call: TRBD2 (11 bases). V shed 5 bases and J shed 16 bases, with 39 bases lying between them. This CDR3 region has 18 residues. The germline CDR1 and CDR2 sequences are DFQATT and SNEGSKA (reference sequence).

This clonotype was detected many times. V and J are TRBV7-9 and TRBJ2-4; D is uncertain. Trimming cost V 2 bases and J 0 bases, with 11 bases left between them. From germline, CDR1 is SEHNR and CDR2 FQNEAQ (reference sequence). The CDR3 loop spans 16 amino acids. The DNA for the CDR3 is TGTGCCAGCAGCTTATCAGGATCTAAAGCCAAAAACATTCAGTACTTC. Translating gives CASSLSGSKAKNIQYF.

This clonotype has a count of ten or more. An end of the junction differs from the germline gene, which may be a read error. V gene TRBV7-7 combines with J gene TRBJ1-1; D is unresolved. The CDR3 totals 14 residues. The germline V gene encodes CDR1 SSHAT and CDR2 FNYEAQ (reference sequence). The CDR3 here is CASSPSDLNTEAFF. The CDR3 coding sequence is TGTGCTAGCAGCCCATCTGACTTGAACACTGAAGCTTTCTTT.

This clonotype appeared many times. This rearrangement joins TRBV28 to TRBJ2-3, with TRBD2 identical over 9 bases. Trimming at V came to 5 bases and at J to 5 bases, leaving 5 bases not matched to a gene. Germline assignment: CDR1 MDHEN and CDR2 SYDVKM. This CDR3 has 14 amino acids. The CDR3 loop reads CASSVAGAKDTQYF. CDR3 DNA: TGTGCCAGCAGTGTAGCGGGAGCAAAAGATACGCAGTATTTT.

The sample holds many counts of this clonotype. CDR3 loop: CASSRTSGSYEQYF. As DNA, the CDR3 is TGTGCCAGCAGCCGGACTAGCGGATCCTACGAGCAGTACTTC. The chain joins TRBV7-9 to TRBJ2-7, with 10 bases lining up with TRBD2. The germline CDR1 and CDR2 sequences are SEHNR and FQNEAQ (reference sequence). V shed 5 bases and J 1 base; nucleotides not matched to a gene: 2. The CDR3 extends over 14 amino acids.

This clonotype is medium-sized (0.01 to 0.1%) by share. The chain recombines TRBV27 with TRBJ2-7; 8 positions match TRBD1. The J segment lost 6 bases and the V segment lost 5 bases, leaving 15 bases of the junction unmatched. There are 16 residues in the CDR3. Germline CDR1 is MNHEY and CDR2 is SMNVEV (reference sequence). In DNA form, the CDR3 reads TGTGCCAGCAGTCCGCCCCGGGACAGGTTTTCGGTCGAGCAGTACTTC. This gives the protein CASSPPRDRFSVEQYF.

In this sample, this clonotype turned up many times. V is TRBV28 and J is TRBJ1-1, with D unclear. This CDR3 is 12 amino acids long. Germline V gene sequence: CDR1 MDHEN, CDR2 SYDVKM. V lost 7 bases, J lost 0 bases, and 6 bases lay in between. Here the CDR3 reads CASNRMNTEAFF. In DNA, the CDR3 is TGTGCCAGCAACCGTATGAACACTGAAGCTTTCTTT.

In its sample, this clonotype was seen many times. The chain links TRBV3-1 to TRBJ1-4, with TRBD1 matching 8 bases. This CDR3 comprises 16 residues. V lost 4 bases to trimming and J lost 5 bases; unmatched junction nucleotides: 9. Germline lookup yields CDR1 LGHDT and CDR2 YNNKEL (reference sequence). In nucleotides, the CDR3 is TGTGCCAGCAGCCGGACTGCAGGGGGCTCGAATGAAAAACTGTTTTTT. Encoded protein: CASSRTAGGSNEKLFF.

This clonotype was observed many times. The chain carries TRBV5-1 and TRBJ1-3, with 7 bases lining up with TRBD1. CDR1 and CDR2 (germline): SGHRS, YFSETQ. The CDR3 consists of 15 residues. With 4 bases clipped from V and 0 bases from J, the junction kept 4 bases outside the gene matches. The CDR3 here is CASSDGTDSGNTIYF. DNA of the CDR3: TGCGCCAGCAGCGACGGGACAGACTCTGGAAACACCATATATTTT.

The CDR3 spells CASSRQGSSSGNTIYF. As DNA, the CDR3 is TGTGCCAGCAGCCGACAGGGCTCCAGCTCTGGAAACACCATATATTTT. The rearrangement joins TRBV2 to TRBJ1-3, with TRBD1 identical over 7 bases. Unmatched junction bases numbered 8, after V lost 6 bases and J lost 0 bases. Germline V gives CDR1 SNHLY, CDR2 FYNNEI. The CDR3 covers 16 residues.

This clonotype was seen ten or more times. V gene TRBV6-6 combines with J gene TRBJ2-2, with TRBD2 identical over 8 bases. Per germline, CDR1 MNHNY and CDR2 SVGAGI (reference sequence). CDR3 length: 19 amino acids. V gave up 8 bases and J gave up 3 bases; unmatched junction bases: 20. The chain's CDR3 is CASATTPHSGAGDTGELFF. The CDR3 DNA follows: TGTGCCAGCGCCACGACCCCCCATAGCGGGGCTGGGGACACCGGGGAGCTGTTTTTT.

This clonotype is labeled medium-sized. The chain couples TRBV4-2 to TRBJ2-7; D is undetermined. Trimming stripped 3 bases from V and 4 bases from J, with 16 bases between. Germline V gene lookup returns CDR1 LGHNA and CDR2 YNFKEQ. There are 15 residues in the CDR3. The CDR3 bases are TGTGCCAGCAGCCATTCGCCCAACCAAGGTTACGAGCAGTACTTC. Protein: CASSHSPNQGYEQYF.

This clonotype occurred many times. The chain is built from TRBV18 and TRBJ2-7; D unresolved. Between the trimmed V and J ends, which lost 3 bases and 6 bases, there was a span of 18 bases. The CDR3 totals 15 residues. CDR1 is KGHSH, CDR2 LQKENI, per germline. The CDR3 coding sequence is TGTGCCAGCTCACCCGCGGAGCGTGGCCTTTCCGAGCAGTACTTC. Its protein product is CASSPAERGLSEQYF. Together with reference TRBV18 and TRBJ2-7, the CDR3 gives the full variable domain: NAGVMQNPRHLVRRRGQEARLRCSPMKGHSHVYWYRQLPEEGLKFMVYLQKENIIDESGMPKERFSAEFPKEGPSILRIQQVVRGDSAAYFCASSPAERGLSEQYFGPGTRLTVT.

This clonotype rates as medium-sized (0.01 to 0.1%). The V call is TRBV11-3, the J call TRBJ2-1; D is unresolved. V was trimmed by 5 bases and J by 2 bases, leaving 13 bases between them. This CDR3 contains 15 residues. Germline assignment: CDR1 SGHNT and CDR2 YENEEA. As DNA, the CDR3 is TGTGCCAGCAGCCCCGAGGCTTCTCCCTACAATGAGCAGTTCTTC. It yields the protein CASSPEASPYNEQFF.